Below, 2 T cell receptor beta chains from the same sample are listed, as sequenced in a study of neurological immune-mediated disorders. Each CDR3 protein gets one entry after TCRdb re-called the 5' RACE reads with MiXCR. The table has approximately 84,000 distinct CDR3 sequences, about 4.3% seen once; the top ten hold 5.7%. The time point was: longitudinal time-point 3. What was sequenced was PBMCs. Receptors originate from a woman aged 55-69 years with multiple sclerosis.

The chain employs TRBV7-2 and TRBJ1-4, with 9 bases identical to TRBD1. The CDR3 is made up of 15 amino acids. Germline-derived CDR1 and CDR2 are SGHTA and FQGNSA. V was pared by 5 bases and J by 3 bases, with 4 bases of the junction left unmatched. This CDR3 is CASSPGTGPNEKLFF. CDR3 nucleotide sequence: TGTGCCAGCAGCCCCGGGACAGGGCCTAATGAAAAACTGTTTTTT.

Many counts were recorded for this clonotype. CDR3 amino acids: CASSSNRGQTGELFF. The CDR3 DNA reads as TGCGCCAGCAGCTCGAACAGGGGGCAAACCGGGGAGCTGTTTTTT. The chain combines TRBV5-1 with TRBJ2-2; 9 bases line up with TRBD1. This CDR3 spans 15 amino acids. The trim removed 3 bases at V and 5 bases at J, leaving 5 bases unmatched. The germline gives CDR1 SGHRS, CDR2 YFSETQ.